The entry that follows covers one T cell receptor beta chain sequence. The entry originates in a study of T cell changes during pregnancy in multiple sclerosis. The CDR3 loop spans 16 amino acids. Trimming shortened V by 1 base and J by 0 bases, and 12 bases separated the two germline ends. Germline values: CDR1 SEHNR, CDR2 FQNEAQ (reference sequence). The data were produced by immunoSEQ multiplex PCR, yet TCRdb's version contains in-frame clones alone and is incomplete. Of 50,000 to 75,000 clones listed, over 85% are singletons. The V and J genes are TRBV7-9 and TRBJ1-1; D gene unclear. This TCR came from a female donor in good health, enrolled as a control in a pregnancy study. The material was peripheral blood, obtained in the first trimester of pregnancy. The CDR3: CASSLGMSVVNTEAFF. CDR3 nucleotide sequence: TGTGCCAGCAGCTTAGGCATGTCGGTGGTGAACACTGAAGCTTTCTTT.